A single sample gave rise to the 3 T cell receptor beta chains below, sequenced in a study of T-cell reconstitution after alpha-beta-depleted transplantation in children. Unique molecular identifiers were incorporated during preparation of the TCRbeta library. Each CDR3 protein gets one entry after TCRdb re-called the PCR reads with MiXCR. Here the sample spans about 350,000 distinct CDR3 sequences, 15% to 20% being singletons. The sample consisted of PBMCs, mostly from graft donor cells, taken 360 days after TCRalphabeta/CD19-depleted stem cell transplant. These receptors originate from a male patient aged 2-9 years who had a stem cell transplant for acute lymphoblastic leukemia, so the T cells may come from the graft donor.

This clonotype was recorded many times. V usage is TRBV21-1 and J usage is TRBJ2-1; TRBD2, as called in the table, went unchecked against the DNA. TRBV21-1 corresponds to a pseudogene. The CDR3 runs to 19 residues. Here the CDR3 reads CARNNGGGFDTSGSDEQFF. The CDR3 DNA is TGTGCCAGGAACAATGGCGGGGGCTTTGACACTAGCGGGAGTGATGAGCAGTTCTTC.

This clonotype was detected only a few times. The gene calls are TRBV5-1 and TRBJ2-3; 7 bases match TRBD2. V trimming: 5 bases; J trimming: 5 bases; junction bases outside the gene matches: 11. Germline V lookup: CDR1 SGHRS, CDR2 YFSETQ. The CDR3 is 15 amino acids. The CDR3 nucleotides are TGCGCCAGCAGGGGACGAGGACTAGGAGGAGATACGCAGTATTTT. It is translated as CASRGRGLGGDTQYF.

The chain employs TRBV27 and TRBJ1-5; D remains ambiguous. The CDR3 is 14 amino acids. The V end lost 6 bases, the J end lost 0 bases, and 9 bases lay between the germline ends. CDR1 and CDR2 from the germline V gene are MNHEY and SMNVEV (reference sequence). CDR3: CASSLHNSNQPQHF. CDR3 DNA: TGTGCCAGCAGCCTTCATAATAGCAATCAGCCCCAGCATTTT.